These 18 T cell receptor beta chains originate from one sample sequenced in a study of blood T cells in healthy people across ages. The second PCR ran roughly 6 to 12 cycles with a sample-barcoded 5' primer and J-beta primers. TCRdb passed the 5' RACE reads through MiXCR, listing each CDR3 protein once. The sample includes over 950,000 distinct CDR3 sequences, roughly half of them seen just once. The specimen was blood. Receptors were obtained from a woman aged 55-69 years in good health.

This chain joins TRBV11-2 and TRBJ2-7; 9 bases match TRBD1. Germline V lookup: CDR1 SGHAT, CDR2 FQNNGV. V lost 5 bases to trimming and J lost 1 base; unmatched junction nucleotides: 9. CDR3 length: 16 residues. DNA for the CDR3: TGTGCCAGCAGCCGCGGACAGGGGATCAGGTCCTACGAGCAGTACTTC. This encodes CASSRGQGIRSYEQYF.

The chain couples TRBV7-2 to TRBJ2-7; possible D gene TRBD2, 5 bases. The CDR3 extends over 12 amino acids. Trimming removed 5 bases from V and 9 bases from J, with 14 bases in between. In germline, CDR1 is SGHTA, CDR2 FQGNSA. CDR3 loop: CASSKATGVQYF. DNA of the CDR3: TGTGCCAGCAGCAAAGCTACCGGGGTGCAGTACTTC. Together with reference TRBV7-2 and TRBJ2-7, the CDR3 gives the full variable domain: GAGVSQSPSNKVTEKGKDVELRCDPISGHTALYWYRQSLGQGLEFLIYFQGNSAPDKSGLPSDRFSAERTGGSVSTLTIQRTQQEDSAVYLCASSKATGVQYFGPGTRLTVT.

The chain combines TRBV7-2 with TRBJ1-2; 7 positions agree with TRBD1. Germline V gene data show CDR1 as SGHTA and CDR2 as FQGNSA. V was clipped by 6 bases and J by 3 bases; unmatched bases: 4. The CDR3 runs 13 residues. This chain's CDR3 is CASRKGAHYGYTF. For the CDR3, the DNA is TGTGCCAGCAGAAAGGGGGCCCACTATGGCTACACCTTC.

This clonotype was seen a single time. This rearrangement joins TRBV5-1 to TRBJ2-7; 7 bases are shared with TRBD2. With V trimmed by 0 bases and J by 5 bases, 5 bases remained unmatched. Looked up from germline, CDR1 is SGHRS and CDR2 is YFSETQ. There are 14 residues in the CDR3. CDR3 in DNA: TGCGCCAGCAGCTTGGAGGGAGGGTACGACGAGCAGTACTTC. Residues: CASSLEGGYDEQYF. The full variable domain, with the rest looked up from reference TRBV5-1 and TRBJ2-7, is KAGVTQTPRYLIKTRGQQVTLSCSPISGHRSVSWYQQTPGQGLQFLFEYFSETQRNKGNFPGRFSGRQFSNSRSEMNVSTLELGDSALYLCASSLEGGYDEQYFGPGTRLTVT.

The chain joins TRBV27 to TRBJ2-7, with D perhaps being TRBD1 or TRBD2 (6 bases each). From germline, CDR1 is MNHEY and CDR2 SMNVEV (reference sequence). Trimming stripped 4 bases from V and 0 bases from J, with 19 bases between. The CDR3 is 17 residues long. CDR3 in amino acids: CASSSGPGGWGSYEQYF. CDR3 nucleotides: TGTGCCAGCAGTTCCGGACCCGGGGGCTGGGGCTCCTACGAGCAGTACTTC.

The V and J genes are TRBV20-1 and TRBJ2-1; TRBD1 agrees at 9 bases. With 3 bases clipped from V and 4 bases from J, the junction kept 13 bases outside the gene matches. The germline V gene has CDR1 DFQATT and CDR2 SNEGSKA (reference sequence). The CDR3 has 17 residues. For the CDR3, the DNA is TGCAGTGCTAGTTGGCAATTCACAGGGGGCGGGTACAATGAGCAGTTCTTC. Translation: CSASWQFTGGGYNEQFF.

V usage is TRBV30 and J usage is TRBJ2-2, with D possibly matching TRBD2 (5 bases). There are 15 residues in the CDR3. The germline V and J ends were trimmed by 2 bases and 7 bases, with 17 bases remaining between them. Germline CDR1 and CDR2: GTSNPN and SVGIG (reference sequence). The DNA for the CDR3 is TGTGCCTGGAGTATGGGAGTTACCGGGGTCGGGGAGCTGTTTTTT. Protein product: CAWSMGVTGVGELFF.

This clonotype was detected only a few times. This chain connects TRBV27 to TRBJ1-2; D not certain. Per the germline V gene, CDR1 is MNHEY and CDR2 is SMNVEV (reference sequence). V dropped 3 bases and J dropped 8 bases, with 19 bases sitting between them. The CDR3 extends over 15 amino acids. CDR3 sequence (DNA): TGTGCCAGCAGTTTTGGAGGCGGGGAAGGAACGGGCTACACCTTC. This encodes CASSFGGGEGTGYTF.

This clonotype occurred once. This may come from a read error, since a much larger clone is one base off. CDR3 nucleotide sequence: TGCAGTGCCAGGACTAGCGGATTATGCGAGCAGTACTTC. Protein: CSARTSGLCEQYF. The V gene is TRBV20-1, the J gene TRBJ2-4, with 10 bases identical to TRBD2. The DNA end is more similar to TRBJ2-7, so the J call may be wrong. CDR1 and CDR2 from the germline V gene are DFQATT and SNEGSKA (reference sequence). The CDR3 has 13 residues.

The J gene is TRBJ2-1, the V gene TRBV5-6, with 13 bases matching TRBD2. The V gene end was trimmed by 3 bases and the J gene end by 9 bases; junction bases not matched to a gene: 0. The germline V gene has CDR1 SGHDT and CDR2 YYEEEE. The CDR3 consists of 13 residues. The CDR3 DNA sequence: TGTGCCAGCAGCTGGACTAGCGGGAGTGAGCAGTTCTTC. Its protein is CASSWTSGSEQFF.

The CDR3 protein is CATSQSGGYGYTF. As DNA, the CDR3 is TGTGCCACCAGTCAGAGTGGCGGCTATGGCTACACCTTC. The chain recombines TRBV15 with TRBJ1-2, with D unresolved. The CDR3 has 13 residues. CDR1 and CDR2 (germline): LNHNV, YYDKDF (reference sequence). Trimming cost V 6 bases and J 4 bases, with 12 bases left between them.

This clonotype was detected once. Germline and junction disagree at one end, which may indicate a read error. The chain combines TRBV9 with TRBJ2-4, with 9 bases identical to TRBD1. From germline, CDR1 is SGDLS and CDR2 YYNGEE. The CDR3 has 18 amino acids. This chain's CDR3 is CTSSVGYRGPLAKNIQYF. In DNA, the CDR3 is TGTACCAGCAGCGTCGGTTACAGGGGGCCTTTAGCCAAAAACATTCAGTACTTC.

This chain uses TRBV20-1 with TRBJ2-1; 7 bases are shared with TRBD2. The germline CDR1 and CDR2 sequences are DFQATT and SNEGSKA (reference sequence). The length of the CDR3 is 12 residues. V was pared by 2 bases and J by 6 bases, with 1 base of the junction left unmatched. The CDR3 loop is CSARPGGNEQFF. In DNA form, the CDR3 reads TGCAGTGCTAGACCGGGGGGCAATGAGCAGTTCTTC.

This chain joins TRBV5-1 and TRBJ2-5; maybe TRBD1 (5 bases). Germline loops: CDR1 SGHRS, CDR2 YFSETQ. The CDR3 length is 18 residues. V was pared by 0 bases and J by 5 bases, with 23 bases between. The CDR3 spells CASSLVSSRANHGETQYF. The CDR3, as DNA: TGCGCCAGCAGCTTGGTTTCATCCAGGGCAAACCACGGCGAGACCCAGTACTTC. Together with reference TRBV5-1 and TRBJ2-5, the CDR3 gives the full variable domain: KAGVTQTPRYLIKTRGQQVTLSCSPISGHRSVSWYQQTPGQGLQFLFEYFSETQRNKGNFPGRFSGRQFSNSRSEMNVSTLELGDSALYLCASSLVSSRANHGETQYFGPGTRLLVL.

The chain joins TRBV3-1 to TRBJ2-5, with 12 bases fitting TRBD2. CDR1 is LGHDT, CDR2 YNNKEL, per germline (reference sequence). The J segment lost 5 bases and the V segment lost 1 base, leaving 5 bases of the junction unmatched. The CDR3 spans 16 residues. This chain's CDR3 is CASSQGLAGGFETQYF. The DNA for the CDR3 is TGTGCCAGCAGCCAAGGCCTAGCGGGAGGGTTCGAGACCCAGTACTTC.

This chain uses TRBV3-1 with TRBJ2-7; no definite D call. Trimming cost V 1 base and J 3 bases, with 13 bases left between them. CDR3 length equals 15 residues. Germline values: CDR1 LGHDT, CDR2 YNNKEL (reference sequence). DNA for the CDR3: TGTGCCAGCAGCCAAGGGGCATTCCCAGGCTACGAGCAGTACTTC. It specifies CASSQGAFPGYEQYF.

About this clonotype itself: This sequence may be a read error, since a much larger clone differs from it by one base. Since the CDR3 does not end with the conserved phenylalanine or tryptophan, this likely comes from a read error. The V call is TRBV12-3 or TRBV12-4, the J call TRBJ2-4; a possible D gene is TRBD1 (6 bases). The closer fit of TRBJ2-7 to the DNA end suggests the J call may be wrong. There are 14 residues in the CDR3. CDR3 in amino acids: CASSPQGPVYEQYS. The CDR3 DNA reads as TGTGCCAGCAGTCCACAGGGTCCGGTATACGAGCAGTACTCC.

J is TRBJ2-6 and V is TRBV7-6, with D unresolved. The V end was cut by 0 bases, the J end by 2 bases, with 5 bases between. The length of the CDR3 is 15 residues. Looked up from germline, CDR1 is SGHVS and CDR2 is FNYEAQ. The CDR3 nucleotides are TGTGCCAGCAGCTTAGCCCTTACTGGGGCCAACGTCCTGACTTTC. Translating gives CASSLALTGANVLTF. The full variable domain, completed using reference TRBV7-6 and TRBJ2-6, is GAGVSQSPRYKVTKRGQDVALRCDPISGHVSLYWYRQALGQGPEFLTYFNYEAQQDKSGLPNDRFSAERPEGSISTLTIQRTEQRDSAMYRCASSLALTGANVLTFGAGSRLTVL.